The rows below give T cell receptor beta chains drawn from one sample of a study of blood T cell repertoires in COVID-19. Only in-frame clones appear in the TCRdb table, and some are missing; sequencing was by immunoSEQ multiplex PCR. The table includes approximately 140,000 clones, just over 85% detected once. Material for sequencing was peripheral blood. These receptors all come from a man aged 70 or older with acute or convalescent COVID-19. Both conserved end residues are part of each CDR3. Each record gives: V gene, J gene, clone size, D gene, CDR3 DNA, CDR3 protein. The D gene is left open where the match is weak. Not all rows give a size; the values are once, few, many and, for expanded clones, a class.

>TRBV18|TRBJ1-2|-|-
TGTGCCAGCTCACCGCGGGAAAACTATGGCTACACCTTC
CASSPRENYGYTF
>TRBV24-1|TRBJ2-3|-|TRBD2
TGTGCCACCAGTGACCCGGGACTAGCGGGACTACCCACAGATACGCAGTATTTT
CATSDPGLAGLPTDTQYF
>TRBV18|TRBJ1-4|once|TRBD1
TGTGCCAGCTCACCCTCCGGGACAGAAGAAAAACTGTTTTTT
CASSPSGTEEKLFF
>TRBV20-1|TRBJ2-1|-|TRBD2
TGCAGTGCTAGTCTGTCGGGACTAGCGGGGTACACTTACAATGAGCAGTTCTTC
CSASLSGLAGYTYNEQFF
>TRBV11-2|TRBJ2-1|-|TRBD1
TGTGCCAGCAGCTTATCACAGGGGTCCTACAATGAGCAGTTCTTC
CASSLSQGSYNEQFF
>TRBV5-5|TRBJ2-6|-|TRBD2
TGTGCCAGCAGTGGGCGCTTTAGGGAGGGATTGGGGTCTGGGGCCAACGTCCTGACTTTC
CASSGRFREGLGSGANVLTF
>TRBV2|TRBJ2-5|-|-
TGTGCCAGCAGTTCACAGGGTCCGGAGACCCAGTACTTC
CASSSQGPETQYF
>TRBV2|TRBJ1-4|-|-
TGTGCCAGCAGTCTCTTTGGGACTGGGGGTGAAAAACTGTTTTTT
CASSLFGTGGEKLFF
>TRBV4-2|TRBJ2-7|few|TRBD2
TGTGCCAGCAGCCTGACTAGCGGGACAGGATCCGACGAGCAGTACTTC
CASSLTSGTGSDEQYF
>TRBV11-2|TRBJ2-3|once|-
TGTGCCAGCAGCCCCGGGGGAGCAAATACGCAGTATTTT
CASSPGGANTQYF
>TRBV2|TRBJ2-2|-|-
TGTGCCAGCAGTGACACGGGATTCGGGGAGCTGTTTTTT
CASSDTGFGELFF
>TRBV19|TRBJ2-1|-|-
TGTGCCGGTAGGCCGACTAGAGGTGAGCAGTTCTTC
CAGRPTRGEQFF
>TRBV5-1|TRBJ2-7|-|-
TGCGCCAGCAGGGGGGGAGACTACGAGCAGTACTTC
CASRGGDYEQYF
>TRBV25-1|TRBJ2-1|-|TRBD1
TGTGCCAGCAGTAAACCGGGACAGGTCTACAATGAGCAGTTCTTC
CASSKPGQVYNEQFF